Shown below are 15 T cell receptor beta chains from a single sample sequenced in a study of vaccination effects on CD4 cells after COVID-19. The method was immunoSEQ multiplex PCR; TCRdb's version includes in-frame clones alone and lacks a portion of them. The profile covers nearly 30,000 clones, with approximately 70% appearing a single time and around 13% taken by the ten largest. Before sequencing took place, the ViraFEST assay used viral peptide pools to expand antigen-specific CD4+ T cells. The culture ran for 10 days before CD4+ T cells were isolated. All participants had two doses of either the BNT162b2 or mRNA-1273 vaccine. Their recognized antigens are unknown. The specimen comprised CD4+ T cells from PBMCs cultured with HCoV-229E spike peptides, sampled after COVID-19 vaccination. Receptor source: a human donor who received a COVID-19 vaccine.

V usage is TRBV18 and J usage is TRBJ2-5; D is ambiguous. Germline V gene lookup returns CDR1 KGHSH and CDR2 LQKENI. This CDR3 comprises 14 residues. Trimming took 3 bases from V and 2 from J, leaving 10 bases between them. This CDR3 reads CASSPRNSQETQYF. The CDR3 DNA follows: TGTGCCAGCTCACCGAGGAATTCGCAAGAGACCCAGTACTTC.

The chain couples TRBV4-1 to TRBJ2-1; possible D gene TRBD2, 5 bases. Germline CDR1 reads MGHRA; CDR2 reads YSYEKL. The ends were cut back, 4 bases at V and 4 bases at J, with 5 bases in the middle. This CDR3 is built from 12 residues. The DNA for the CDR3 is TGCGCCAGCAGCCGAGGGTACAATGAGCAGTTCTTC. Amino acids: CASSRGYNEQFF.

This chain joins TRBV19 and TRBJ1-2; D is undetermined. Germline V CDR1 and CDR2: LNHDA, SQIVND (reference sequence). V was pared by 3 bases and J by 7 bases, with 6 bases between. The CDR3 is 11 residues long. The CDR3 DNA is TGTGCCAGTAGTATTTTAGGTGGCTACACCTTC. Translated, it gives CASSILGGYTF.

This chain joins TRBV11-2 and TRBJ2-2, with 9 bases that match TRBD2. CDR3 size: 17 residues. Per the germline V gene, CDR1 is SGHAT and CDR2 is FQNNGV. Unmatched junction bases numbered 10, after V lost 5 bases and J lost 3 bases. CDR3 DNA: TGTGCCAGCAGCCTAACTAAGGGACTAGCAGACACCGGGGAGCTGTTTTTT. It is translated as CASSLTKGLADTGELFF.

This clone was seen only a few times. CDR3 protein: CASSYNYLYGYTF. In DNA, the CDR3 is TGTGCCAGCAGTTACAACTATCTCTATGGCTACACCTTC. The rearrangement uses TRBV6-5 and TRBJ1-2; D is unclear. The CDR3 loop spans 13 amino acids. CDR1 and CDR2 (germline): MNHEY, SVGAGI. The V gene lost 2 bases and the J gene lost 4 bases, with 8 bases spanning the gap.

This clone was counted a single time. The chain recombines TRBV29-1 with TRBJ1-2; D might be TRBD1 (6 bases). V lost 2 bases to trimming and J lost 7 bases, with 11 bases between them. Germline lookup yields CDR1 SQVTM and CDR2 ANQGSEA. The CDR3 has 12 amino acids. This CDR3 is CSVEQQGSGYTF. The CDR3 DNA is TGCAGCGTTGAACAGCAGGGGTCTGGCTACACCTTC.

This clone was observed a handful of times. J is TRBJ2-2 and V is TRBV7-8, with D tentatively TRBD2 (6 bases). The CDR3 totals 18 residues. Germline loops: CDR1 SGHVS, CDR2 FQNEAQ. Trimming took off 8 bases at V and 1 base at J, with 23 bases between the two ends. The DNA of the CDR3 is TGTGCCAGCGGCGAGATTGGGTCTGGCGGGGTGAACACCGGGGAGCTGTTTTTT. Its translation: CASGEIGSGGVNTGELFF.

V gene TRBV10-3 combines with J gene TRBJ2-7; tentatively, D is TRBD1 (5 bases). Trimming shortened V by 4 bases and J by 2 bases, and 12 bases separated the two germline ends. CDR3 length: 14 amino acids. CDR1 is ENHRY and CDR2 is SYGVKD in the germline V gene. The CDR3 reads CAISAPGSPYEQYF. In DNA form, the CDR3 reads TGTGCCATCAGTGCCCCAGGGTCCCCCTACGAGCAGTACTTC.

The CDR3 sequence: CASSHILSRENTEAFF. CDR3 nucleotide sequence: TGCGCCAGCAGCCACATCTTGAGCAGGGAGAACACTGAAGCTTTCTTT. The chain joins TRBV4-1 to TRBJ1-1; a weak D match, TRBD1 (5 bases). CDR3 length: 16 residues. V was clipped by 3 bases and J by 1 base, with 15 bases between them. Looked up from germline, CDR1 is MGHRA and CDR2 is YSYEKL.

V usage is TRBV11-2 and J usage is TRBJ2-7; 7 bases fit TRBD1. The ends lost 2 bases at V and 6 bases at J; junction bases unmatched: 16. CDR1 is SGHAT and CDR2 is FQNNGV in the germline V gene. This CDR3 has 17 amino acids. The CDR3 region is CASSLRLGRGTFGEQYF. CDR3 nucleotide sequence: TGTGCCAGCAGCTTAAGATTGGGCAGGGGGACCTTCGGCGAGCAGTACTTC.

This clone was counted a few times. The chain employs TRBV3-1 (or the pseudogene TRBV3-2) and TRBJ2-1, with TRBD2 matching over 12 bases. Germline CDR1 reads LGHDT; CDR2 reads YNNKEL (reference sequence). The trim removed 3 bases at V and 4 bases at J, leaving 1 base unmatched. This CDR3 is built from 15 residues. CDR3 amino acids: CASSHGLAGYNEQFF. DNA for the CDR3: TGTGCCAGCAGCCACGGACTAGCGGGGTACAATGAGCAGTTCTTC.

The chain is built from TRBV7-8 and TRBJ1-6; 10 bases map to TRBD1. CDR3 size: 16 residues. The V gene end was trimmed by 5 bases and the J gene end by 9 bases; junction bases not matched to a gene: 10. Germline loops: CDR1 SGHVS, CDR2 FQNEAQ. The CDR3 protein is CASSLPPGQGTSPLHF. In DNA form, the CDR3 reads TGTGCCAGCAGCCTTCCGCCGGGACAGGGGACTTCACCCCTCCACTTT.

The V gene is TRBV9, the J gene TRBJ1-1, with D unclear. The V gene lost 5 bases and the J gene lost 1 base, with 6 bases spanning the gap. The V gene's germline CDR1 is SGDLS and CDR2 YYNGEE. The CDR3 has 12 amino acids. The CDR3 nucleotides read TGTGCCAGCAGGCACAAGAACACTGAAGCTTTCTTT. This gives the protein CASRHKNTEAFF.

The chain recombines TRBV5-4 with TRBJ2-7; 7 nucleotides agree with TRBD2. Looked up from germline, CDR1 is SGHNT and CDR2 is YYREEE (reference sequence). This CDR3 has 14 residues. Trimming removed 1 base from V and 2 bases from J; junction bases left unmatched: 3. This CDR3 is CASSLWGGAYEQYF. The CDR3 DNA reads TGTGCCAGCAGCTTGTGGGGGGGAGCCTACGAGCAGTACTTC.

The DNA of the CDR3 is TGTGCCAGCAGCGTTGATCCCTCTGGAAACACCATATATTTT. This encodes CASSVDPSGNTIYF. The rearrangement joins TRBV9 to TRBJ1-3; D uncertain. Looked up from germline, CDR1 is SGDLS and CDR2 is YYNGEE. Trimming stripped 2 bases from V and 0 bases from J, with 6 bases between. The CDR3 spans 14 residues.